This TCR beta chain originates from a study of blood T cell repertoires in COVID-19. Study background: From the United States, Italy and Spain came samples of acute and convalescent COVID-19. The analysed material was cDNA or gDNA that came from T cells, B-cell-depleted T cells, or PBMCs.

Germline values: CDR1 KGHDR, CDR2 SFDVKD. This CDR3 has 15 amino acids. V lost 6 bases to trimming and J lost 3 bases; unmatched junction nucleotides: 4. In the authors' workflow: Reference gene primer amplification yielded estimated nucleated cell counts. Assay: immunoSEQ multiplex PCR; the TCRdb copy retains only in-frame clones and omits some. The V and J calls and clone size were taken over from that table, and D and trimming were inferred from the DNA. Altogether 160,000 or so clones are present, around 89% being singletons, with the ten largest covering roughly 2.8%. This receptor was obtained from a man aged 55 to 69 with acute or convalescent COVID-19. J is TRBJ2-7 and V is TRBV24-1; 13 bases fit TRBD2. The sequencing sample was made of peripheral blood. The CDR3 protein is CATSPGLAGDYEQYF. Written as DNA, the CDR3 is TGTGCCACCAGTCCCGGACTAGCGGGGGACTACGAGCAGTACTTC.